The next 31 T cell receptor beta chains were all read from a single sample in a study of cytomegalovirus exposure and HLA in healthy donors. Primers for the PCR totalled 60 Vbeta and 13 Jbeta. Sequencing was performed with immunoSEQ multiplex PCR; in TCRdb, only in-frame clones are kept and a portion is missing. Here the sample spans roughly 120,000 clones, 50% to 70% being singletons. Sequenced: PBMCs. These receptors were taken from a woman aged 40 to 49 in good health and CMV-seropositive.

The rearrangement joins TRBV5-1 to TRBJ2-5; the match to TRBD2 covers 10 bases. V dropped 3 bases and J dropped 5; count of bases not matched to a gene: 7. Germline V gives CDR1 SGHRS, CDR2 YFSETQ. The length of the CDR3 is 15 residues. CDR3 coding DNA: TGCGCCAGCAGCTCGCGGACTAGCGGCGGGGAGACCCAGTACTTC. Translation: CASSSRTSGGETQYF.

This chain links TRBV28 with TRBJ2-2; 9 nucleotides align to TRBD2. In germline, CDR1 is MDHEN, CDR2 SYDVKM. After removal of 4 bases from V and 1 base from J, the junction contained 4 bases not matched to a gene. The CDR3 sequence is 16 residues long. The CDR3 nucleotides read TGTGCCAGCAGTTCCCGGACTAGCGAGAACACCGGGGAGCTGTTTTTT. Translated, it gives CASSSRTSENTGELFF.

V usage is TRBV28 and J usage is TRBJ1-1; 7 bases are shared with TRBD1. V was clipped by 2 bases and J by 4 bases; unmatched bases: 10. This CDR3 is built from 16 residues. Germline V gene data show CDR1 as MDHEN and CDR2 as SYDVKM. The CDR3 loop is CASSLGRGHKGTEAFF. DNA for the CDR3: TGTGCCAGCAGTTTAGGTAGGGGGCACAAGGGCACTGAAGCTTTCTTT.

This clone was seen a single time. The chain links TRBV25-1 to TRBJ2-5, with 8 positions matching TRBD1. CDR3 size: 17 residues. The ends lost 0 bases at V and 5 bases at J; junction bases unmatched: 11. Germline values: CDR1 MGHDK, CDR2 SYGVNS. CDR3 sequence: CASSEYEGRGQSETQYF. As DNA, the CDR3 is TGTGCCAGCAGTGAATATGAGGGCAGGGGGCAGTCGGAGACCCAGTACTTC.

This clone is a singleton in its sample. J is TRBJ1-1 and V is TRBV4-3; the D is unclear. Germline CDR1 reads LGHNA; CDR2 reads YSLEER. With 0 bases removed from V and 6 bases from J, the gap between germline ends came to 11 bases. The CDR3 is 14 amino acids. DNA for the CDR3: TGCGCCAGCAGCCAAGACCCCAGGTTGTCTGAAGCTTTCTTT. As protein: CASSQDPRLSEAFF.

The rearrangement links TRBV7-9 to TRBJ2-1; 7 bases are shared with TRBD1. Germline trimming cut 6 bases from V and 9 bases from J; bases unmatched to any gene: 17. Per the germline V gene, CDR1 is SEHNR and CDR2 is FQNEAQ (reference sequence). This CDR3 spans 16 amino acids. The CDR3 DNA sequence: TGTGCCAGCAGGAAGGGGGCGGGTAACTTTGGGAGTGAGCAGTTCTTC. Translating gives CASRKGAGNFGSEQFF. Full variable domain (rest looked up from reference TRBV7-9 and TRBJ2-1): DTGVSQNPRHKITKRGQNVTFRCDPISEHNRLYWYRQTLGQGPEFLTYFQNEAQLEKSRLLSDRFSAERPKGSFSTLEIQRTEQGDSAMYLCASRKGAGNFGSEQFFGPGTRLTVL.

The chain links TRBV7-2 to TRBJ1-3, with 7 bases fitting TRBD1. Germline V gene lookup returns CDR1 SGHTA and CDR2 FQGNSA. The junction had 7 bases not matched to a gene; V was cut back by 5 bases and J by 0 bases. CDR3 length: 16 amino acids. The CDR3, as DNA: TGTGCCAGCAGCCCCCGACAGGGTGACTCTGGAAACACCATATATTTT. Protein product: CASSPRQGDSGNTIYF.

The V call is TRBV27, the J call TRBJ2-2; D perhaps matches TRBD1 (6 bases). Germline V CDR1 and CDR2: MNHEY, SMNVEV (reference sequence). This CDR3 comprises 13 residues. The V end lost 6 bases, the J end lost 1 base, and 6 bases lay between the germline ends. CDR3 sequence: CASRGQNTGELFF. In DNA form, the CDR3 reads TGTGCCAGCAGGGGACAGAACACCGGGGAGCTGTTTTTT.

The V gene is TRBV19, the J gene TRBJ2-1; 7 nucleotides agree with TRBD1. Trimming cost V 3 bases and J 10 bases; bases outside gene matches: 6. Per germline, CDR1 LNHDA and CDR2 SQIVND (reference sequence). The CDR3 loop spans 13 amino acids. The CDR3 DNA sequence: TGTGCCAGTAGTATGTCGTCGGGACAGGAGCAGTTCTTC. Translation gives CASSMSSGQEQFF.

This clone was counted between two and nine times. The junction shows a germline mismatch at one end, possibly a read error. The V gene is TRBV25-1, the J gene TRBJ2-7; TRBD2 matches 8 bases. Germline V gene data show CDR1 as MGHDK and CDR2 as SYGVNS. This CDR3 region has 18 residues. The CDR3 region has the DNA TGTGCCAGTAGTGGACGAGGGGAAGCGGGAGTCCTTACCTACGAGCAGTACTTC. It yields the protein CASSGRGEAGVLTYEQYF.

V is TRBV6-5 and J is TRBJ1-1; 7 nucleotides match TRBD1. This CDR3 comprises 14 residues. With V trimmed by 7 bases and J by 2 bases, 7 bases remained unmatched. Germline loops: CDR1 MNHEY, CDR2 SVGAGI. The CDR3 spells CASTRDSLNTEAFF. In DNA, the CDR3 is TGTGCCAGCACCAGGGACAGTCTTAACACTGAAGCTTTCTTT.

This chain links TRBV2 with TRBJ2-7, with TRBD2 as a possible D gene (6 bases). V was clipped by 6 bases and J by 4 bases, with 13 bases between them. The length of the CDR3 is 13 residues. Germline V gene sequence: CDR1 SNHLY, CDR2 FYNNEI. DNA for the CDR3: TGTGCCAGCAGGGAGACTAGGGTATACGAGCAGTACTTC. This sequence encodes CASRETRVYEQYF.

The CDR3 DNA reads as TGTGCCAGCAGCATGAGCGGGAGGCCGAACTACGAGCAGTACTTC. Its protein is CASSMSGRPNYEQYF. The rearrangement links TRBV9 to TRBJ2-7; 9 bases map to TRBD2. Germline loops: CDR1 SGDLS, CDR2 YYNGEE. V shed 4 bases and J 3 bases; nucleotides not matched to a gene: 8. This CDR3 has 15 amino acids.

The rearrangement joins TRBV4-1 to TRBJ2-1; TRBD1 agrees at 8 bases. Germline assignment: CDR1 MGHRA and CDR2 YSYEKL. The J segment lost 14 bases and the V segment lost 4 bases, leaving 10 bases of the junction unmatched. The CDR3 covers 13 residues. Written as DNA, the CDR3 is TGCGCCAGCAGCCCGGGACAGGCGATAGGGGAGTTCTTC. It specifies CASSPGQAIGEFF.

The rearrangement joins TRBV6-5 to TRBJ1-4; no definite D call. Looked up from germline, CDR1 is MNHEY and CDR2 is SVGAGI. The CDR3 has 15 amino acids. Trimming cost V 0 bases and J 11 bases, with 16 bases left between them. The CDR3 DNA reads TGTGCCAGCAGTTACTCGCGTCTGAGGACTGGGAAACTGTTTTTT. Amino acids: CASSYSRLRTGKLFF.

The chain recombines TRBV4-3 with TRBJ1-6, with 12 bases lining up with TRBD1. Trimming took 1 base from V and 7 from J; bases not matched to a gene: 8. This CDR3 spans 18 amino acids. Germline V CDR1 and CDR2: LGHNA, YSLEER. CDR3 nucleotide sequence: TGCGCCAGCAGCCAAGCAACCGGGACAGGGGGCGTAAATTCACCCCTCCACTTT. It encodes CASSQATGTGGVNSPLHF.

V is TRBV19 and J is TRBJ2-7, with a weak D call TRBD2 (6 bases). With 2 bases removed from V and 4 bases from J, the gap between germline ends came to 18 bases. The CDR3 length is 16 residues. The germline V gene has CDR1 LNHDA and CDR2 SQIVND (reference sequence). The CDR3 spells CASSIMRRGGGYEQYF. The CDR3 DNA sequence: TGTGCCAGTAGTATAATGCGACGAGGTGGAGGGTACGAGCAGTACTTC.

V usage is TRBV5-1 and J usage is TRBJ2-7; 8 positions agree with TRBD1. Germline values: CDR1 SGHRS, CDR2 YFSETQ. J gave up 5 bases and V 3 bases, and 13 bases lay outside the gene matches. This CDR3 contains 16 residues. The CDR3 bases are TGCGCCAGCAGCTCGCGCTCCGGGACAGGAACAGACGAGCAGTACTTC. Translation: CASSSRSGTGTDEQYF.

In this sample, this clone turned up a few times. This chain uses TRBV28 with TRBJ2-2; TRBD2 matches at 7 bases. The CDR3 consists of 15 residues. V shed 3 bases, J shed 4 bases, and the junction held 5 bases outside the gene matches. Per germline, CDR1 MDHEN and CDR2 SYDVKM. In DNA form, the CDR3 reads TGTGCCAGCAGTTTTTCAGGGAGGGGCACCGGGGAGCTGTTTTTT. Encoded protein: CASSFSGRGTGELFF.

The chain combines TRBV19 with TRBJ1-1; a possible D gene is TRBD1 (6 bases). Germline CDR1 and CDR2: LNHDA and SQIVND (reference sequence). The ends were cut back, 2 bases at V and 8 bases at J, with 12 bases in the middle. The CDR3 is made up of 13 amino acids. The chain's CDR3 is CASSIFAGTEAFF. The CDR3 DNA is TGTGCCAGTAGTATATTCGCCGGGACAGAAGCTTTCTTT.

This clone turned up a few times. This sequence joins TRBV5-1 and TRBJ1-5; weak D call: TRBD1 (6 bases). Per the germline V gene, CDR1 is SGHRS and CDR2 is YFSETQ. The CDR3 has 15 amino acids. The V end was cut by 4 bases, the J end by 0 bases, with 11 bases between. CDR3: CASSVQGDSNQPQHF. CDR3 nucleotide sequence: TGCGCCAGCAGCGTACAGGGAGATAGCAATCAGCCCCAGCATTTT. The full variable domain, in which reference TRBV5-1 and TRBJ1-5 provide the parts outside the CDR3, is KAGVTQTPRYLIKTRGQQVTLSCSPISGHRSVSWYQQTPGQGLQFLFEYFSETQRNKGNFPGRFSGRQFSNSRSEMNVSTLELGDSALYLCASSVQGDSNQPQHFGDGTRLSIL.

This chain connects TRBV27 to TRBJ2-3; D unresolved. Germline CDR1 MNHEY, CDR2 SMNVEV (reference sequence). Between the trimmed V and J ends, which lost 3 bases and 0 bases, there was a span of 4 bases. The CDR3 length is 13 residues. CDR3: CASSFLSTDTQYF. The CDR3, as DNA: TGTGCCAGCAGTTTCCTTAGCACAGATACGCAGTATTTT.

The chain combines TRBV7-2 with TRBJ1-4; 7 bases map to TRBD1. With V trimmed by 5 bases and J by 6 bases, 18 bases remained unmatched. The germline CDR1 and CDR2 sequences are SGHTA and FQGNSA. The CDR3 runs to 18 residues. The CDR3 DNA sequence: TGTGCCAGCAGCCTACCGACAGGGTTAAGGGTGGTAGATGAAAAACTGTTTTTT. It is translated as CASSLPTGLRVVDEKLFF.

The rearrangement uses TRBV28 and TRBJ1-5, with D tentatively TRBD1 (6 bases). The germline V gene has CDR1 MDHEN and CDR2 SYDVKM. Trimming took 3 bases from V and 1 from J, leaving 7 bases between them. CDR3 size: 14 residues. The CDR3 loop is CASSFRGSNQPQHF. The CDR3 DNA sequence: TGTGCCAGCAGTTTCAGGGGCAGCAATCAGCCCCAGCATTTT.

The V gene is TRBV6-5, the J gene TRBJ1-3; 8 bases agree with TRBD1. The CDR3 runs to 14 residues. Germline V gene data show CDR1 as MNHEY and CDR2 as SVGAGI. Trimming cost V 6 bases and J 4 bases; bases outside gene matches: 5. The CDR3 reads CASRNDRGGNTIYF. The CDR3 bases are TGTGCCAGCAGGAACGACAGGGGAGGAAACACCATATATTTT.

The chain couples TRBV6-5 to TRBJ1-2; the D gene is possibly TRBD1 (5 bases). This CDR3 contains 13 residues. The ends were cut back, 5 bases at V and 8 bases at J, with 15 bases in the middle. CDR1 MNHEY and CDR2 SVGAGI come from the germline V gene. CDR3 coding DNA: TGTGCCAGCAGTCCCCCAGGGTGGAGAGGCTACACCTTC. This sequence encodes CASSPPGWRGYTF.

The genes are TRBV4-2 and TRBJ2-7, with 10 bases matching TRBD2. V shed 1 base, J shed 5 bases, and the junction held 8 bases outside the gene matches. The germline CDR1 and CDR2 sequences are LGHNA and YNFKEQ. The length of the CDR3 is 16 residues. The CDR3 DNA follows: TGTGCCAGCAGCCAAGTCTATATAGCGGGAGGCCACGAGCAGTACTTC. It specifies CASSQVYIAGGHEQYF.

The V call is TRBV6-1, the J call TRBJ2-7; D is possibly TRBD1 (6 bases). Germline CDR1 MNHNS, CDR2 SASEGT. CDR3 length: 14 amino acids. V was clipped by 6 bases and J by 4 bases, with 16 bases between them. CDR3 loop: CASSGRTVYYEQYF. The CDR3 DNA is TGTGCCAGCAGCGGACGGACAGTTTATTACGAGCAGTACTTC.

The rearrangement joins TRBV30 to TRBJ2-7, with 9 bases fitting TRBD1. Per the germline V gene, CDR1 is GTSNPN and CDR2 is SVGIG (reference sequence). The CDR3 is 13 amino acids. V lost 5 bases and J lost 5; bases outside the gene matches: 7. The CDR3 loop is CAWGGQGNHEQYF. For the CDR3, the DNA is TGTGCCTGGGGGGGACAGGGCAACCACGAGCAGTACTTC.

The chain couples TRBV4-3 to TRBJ2-5; D is uncertain. The J call may be in error: the DNA end matches TRBJ2-7 better. The germline gives CDR1 LGHNA, CDR2 YSLEER. This CDR3 has 16 amino acids. The CDR3: CASSQSSRRSGYEQYF. CDR3 sequence (DNA): TGCGCCAGCAGCCAATCCAGCCGACGGAGTGGCTACGAGCAGTACTTC.

The chain uses TRBV13 and TRBJ2-6; D unclear. Trimming pared 0 bases from V and 4 bases from J, leaving 4 bases between. Germline CDR1 PRHDT, CDR2 FYEKMQ (reference sequence). There are 14 residues in the CDR3. The CDR3 loop reads CASSLGPGANVLTF. The CDR3, as DNA: TGTGCCAGCAGCTTAGGCCCGGGGGCCAACGTCCTGACTTTC.